These T cell receptor beta chains were read from a single sample in a study of T cell responses to AZD1222 COVID-19 vaccine. The repertoire was sequenced with immunoSEQ multiplex PCR; TCRdb's copy has only in-frame clones and lacks some. The profile shows roughly 120,000 clones, around nine tenths of them singletons. Sample: peripheral blood, taken 28 days after the second AZD1222 dose. Receptors were obtained from an adult who received the AZD1222 COVID-19 vaccine. CDR3s include the opening cysteine and the closing phenylalanine or tryptophan. The D gene is left open where the match is weak. Expanded clones get a size class; other rows say once, few or many, or leave the size out.

CDR3 | DNA | J | V | size | D
CASSQIGVDYGYTF | TGTGCCAGCAGTCAGATAGGGGTGGACTATGGCTACACCTTC | TRBJ1-2 | TRBV28 | - | -
CASSLVRDTEAFF | TGTGCCAGCAGCTTAGTCAGGGACACTGAAGCTTTCTTT | TRBJ1-1 | TRBV11-2 | - | -
CASIKRWTSGYNEQFF | TGTGCCAGCATCAAAAGGTGGACTAGCGGGTACAATGAGCAGTTCTTC | TRBJ2-1 | TRBV7-2 | - | TRBD2
CAWELGNGATIYF | TGTGCCTGGGAGTTGGGGAATGGTGCCACCATATATTTT | TRBJ1-3 | TRBV30 | - | -
CASTPRQGAIGELFF | TGCGCCAGCACGCCTCGGCAGGGGGCGATCGGGGAGCTGTTTTTT | TRBJ2-2 | TRBV4-1 | once | TRBD1
CASSVGVFQNSPLHF | TGTGCCAGCAGCGTAGGGGTCTTCCAGAATTCACCCCTCCACTTT | TRBJ1-6 | TRBV9 | - | -
CASSYSGLYNSPLHF | TGTGCCAGCAGTTACTCGGGGCTCTATAATTCACCCCTCCACTTT | TRBJ1-6 | TRBV6-5 | once | -
CAWSELLRKPYGYTF | TGTGCCTGGAGTGAACTTTTGAGGAAGCCCTATGGCTACACCTTC | TRBJ1-2 | TRBV30 | - | -
CASSLVPRGPSNTGELFF | TGCGCCAGCAGCTTGGTCCCCCGGGGGCCTTCGAACACCGGGGAGCTGTTTTTT | TRBJ2-2 | TRBV5-1 | once | -
CASSPSGASRTNEKLFF | TGCGCCAGCAGCCCTTCCGGGGCCAGTCGGACTAATGAAAAACTGTTTTTT | TRBJ1-4 | TRBV5-1 | - | -
CASTQGAHTGELFF | TGTGCCAGCACCCAGGGGGCCCACACCGGGGAGCTGTTTTTT | TRBJ2-2 | TRBV3-1/TRBV3-2 | - | TRBD1
CASSPRGLNTGELFF | TGTGCCAGCAGCCCGCGGGGGCTGAACACCGGGGAGCTGTTTTTT | TRBJ2-2 | TRBV5-6 | - | -
CASSSTGQVTSYGYTF | TGTGCCAGCAGTTCTACCGGACAGGTTACTTCCTATGGCTACACCTTC | TRBJ1-2 | TRBV28 | - | TRBD1
CASSSPGRTYEQYF | TGTGCCAGCAGTTCACCTGGCAGGACCTACGAGCAGTACTTC | TRBJ2-7 | TRBV6-2/TRBV6-3 | once | -
CASSQGSSGRAEASEQYF | TGTGCTAGCAGCCAGGGGTCTAGCGGGAGGGCCGAAGCCTCCGAGCAGTACTTC | TRBJ2-7 | TRBV7-7 | - | TRBD2
CSARVLARWDF | TGCAGTGCTAGGGTACTGGCCAGGTGGGACTTC | TRBJ2-5 | TRBV20-1 | - | -
CASSTKTARHTEAFF | TGTGCCAGTAGTACTAAGACGGCCAGGCACACTGAAGCTTTCTTT | TRBJ1-1 | TRBV19 | - | -
CASSPRAGADQPQHF | TGTGCCAGCAGCCCTAGGGCGGGGGCGGATCAGCCCCAGCATTTT | TRBJ1-5 | TRBV7-6 | - | -
CASSLTDPYEQYF | TGTGCCAGCAGTTTAACAGACCCCTACGAGCAGTACTTC | TRBJ2-7 | TRBV28 | - | -
CASSQSGTAYEQYF | TGTGCCAGTAGTCAGTCCGGGACAGCGTACGAGCAGTACTTC | TRBJ2-7 | TRBV19 | - | TRBD1
CATSRVSGGADTQYF | TGTGCCACCAGCAGAGTTAGCGGGGGGGCGGATACGCAGTATTTT | TRBJ2-3 | TRBV15 | - | TRBD2
CASSLKGYGAFF | TGTGCCAGCAGCTTGAAAGGGTACGGAGCTTTCTTT | TRBJ1-1 | TRBV11-2 | - | -